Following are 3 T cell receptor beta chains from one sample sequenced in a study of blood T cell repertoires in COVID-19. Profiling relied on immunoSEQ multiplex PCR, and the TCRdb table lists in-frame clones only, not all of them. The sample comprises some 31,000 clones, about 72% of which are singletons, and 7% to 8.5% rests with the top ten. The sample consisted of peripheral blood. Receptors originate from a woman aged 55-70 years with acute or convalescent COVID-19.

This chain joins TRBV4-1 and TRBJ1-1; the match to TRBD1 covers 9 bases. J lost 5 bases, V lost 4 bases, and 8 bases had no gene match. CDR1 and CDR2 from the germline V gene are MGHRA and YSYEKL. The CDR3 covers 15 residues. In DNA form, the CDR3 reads TGCGCCAGCAGCCGAACACAGGGGGCAGGGACTGAAGCTTTCTTT. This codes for CASSRTQGAGTEAFF.

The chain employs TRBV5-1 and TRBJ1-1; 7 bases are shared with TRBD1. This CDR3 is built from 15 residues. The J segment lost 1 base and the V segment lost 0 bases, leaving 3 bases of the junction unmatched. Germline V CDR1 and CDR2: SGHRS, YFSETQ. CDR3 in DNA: TGCGCCAGCAGCTTGGGAGGGACAGAGAACACTGAAGCTTTCTTT. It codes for CASSLGGTENTEAFF.

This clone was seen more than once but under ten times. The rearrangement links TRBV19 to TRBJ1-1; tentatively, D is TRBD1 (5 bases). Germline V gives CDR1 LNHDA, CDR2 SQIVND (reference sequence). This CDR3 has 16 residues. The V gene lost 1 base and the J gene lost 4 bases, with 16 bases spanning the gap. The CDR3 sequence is CASSIGGSLRGTEAFF. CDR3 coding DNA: TGTGCCAGTAGTATAGGGGGCTCATTAAGGGGCACTGAAGCTTTCTTT.